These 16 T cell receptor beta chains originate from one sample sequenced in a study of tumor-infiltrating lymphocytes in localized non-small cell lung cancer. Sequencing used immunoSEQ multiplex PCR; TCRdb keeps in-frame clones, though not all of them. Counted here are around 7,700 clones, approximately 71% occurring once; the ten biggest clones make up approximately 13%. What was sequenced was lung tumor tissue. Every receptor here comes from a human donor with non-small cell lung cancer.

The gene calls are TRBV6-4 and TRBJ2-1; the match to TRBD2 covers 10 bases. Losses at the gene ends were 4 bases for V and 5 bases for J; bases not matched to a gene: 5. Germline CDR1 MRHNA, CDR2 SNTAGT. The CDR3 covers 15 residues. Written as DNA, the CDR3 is TGTGCCAGCAGTGCTGCTAGCGGGGGAAACAATGAGCAGTTCTTC. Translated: CASSAASGGNNEQFF.

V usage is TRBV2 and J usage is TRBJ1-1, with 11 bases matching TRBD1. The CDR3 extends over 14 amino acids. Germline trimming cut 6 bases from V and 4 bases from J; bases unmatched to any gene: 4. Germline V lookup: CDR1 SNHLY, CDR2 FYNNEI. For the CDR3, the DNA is TGTGCCAGCAGCCCGGGACAGGGGGGCACTGAAGCTTTCTTT. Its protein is CASSPGQGGTEAFF.

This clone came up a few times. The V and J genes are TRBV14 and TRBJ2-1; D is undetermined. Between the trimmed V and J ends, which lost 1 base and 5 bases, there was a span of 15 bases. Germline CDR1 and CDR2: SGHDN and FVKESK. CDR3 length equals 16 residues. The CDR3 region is CASSQVSTHQDNEQFF. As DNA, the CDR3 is TGTGCCAGCAGCCAAGTGAGTACTCACCAAGACAATGAGCAGTTCTTC.

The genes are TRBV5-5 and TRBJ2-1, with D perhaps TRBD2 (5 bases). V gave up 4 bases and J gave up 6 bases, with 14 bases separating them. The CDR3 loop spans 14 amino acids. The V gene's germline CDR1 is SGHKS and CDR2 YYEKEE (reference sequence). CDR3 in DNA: TGTGCCAGCAGCCCGACACGGACTTTCAATGAGCAGTTCTTC. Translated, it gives CASSPTRTFNEQFF.

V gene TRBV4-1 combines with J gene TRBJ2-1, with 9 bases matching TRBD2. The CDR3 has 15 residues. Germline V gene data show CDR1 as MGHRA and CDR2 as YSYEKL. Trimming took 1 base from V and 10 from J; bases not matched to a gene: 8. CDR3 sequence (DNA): TGCGCCAGCAGCCAAGGACTCGCGGGGGGGGGAGAGCAGTTCTTC. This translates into CASSQGLAGGGEQFF.

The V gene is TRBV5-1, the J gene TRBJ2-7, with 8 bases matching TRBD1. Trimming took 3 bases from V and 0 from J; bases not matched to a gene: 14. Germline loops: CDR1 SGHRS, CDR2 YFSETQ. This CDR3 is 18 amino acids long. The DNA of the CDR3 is TGCGCCAGCAGCTCTACAAACCCGGGACAGGTCTACTCCTACGAGCAGTACTTC. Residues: CASSSTNPGQVYSYEQYF.

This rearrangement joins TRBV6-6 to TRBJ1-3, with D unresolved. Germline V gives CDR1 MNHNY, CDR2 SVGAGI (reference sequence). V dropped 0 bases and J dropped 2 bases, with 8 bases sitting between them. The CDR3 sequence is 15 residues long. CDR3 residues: CASSYSGEAGNTIYF. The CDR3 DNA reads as TGTGCCAGCAGTTACTCGGGAGAAGCTGGAAACACCATATATTTT.

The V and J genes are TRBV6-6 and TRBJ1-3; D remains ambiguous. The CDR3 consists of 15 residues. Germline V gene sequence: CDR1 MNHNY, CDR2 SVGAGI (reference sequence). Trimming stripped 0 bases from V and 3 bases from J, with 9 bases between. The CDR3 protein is CASSYSISGGNTIYF. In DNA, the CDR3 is TGTGCCAGCAGTTACTCGATAAGCGGTGGAAACACCATATATTTT.

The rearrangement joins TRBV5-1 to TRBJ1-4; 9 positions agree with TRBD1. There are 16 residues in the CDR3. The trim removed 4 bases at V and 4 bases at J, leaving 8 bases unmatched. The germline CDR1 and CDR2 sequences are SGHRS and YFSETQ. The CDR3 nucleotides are TGCGCCAGCAGCGAACAGGGGGCGGCGGGTAATGAAAAACTGTTTTTT. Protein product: CASSEQGAAGNEKLFF.

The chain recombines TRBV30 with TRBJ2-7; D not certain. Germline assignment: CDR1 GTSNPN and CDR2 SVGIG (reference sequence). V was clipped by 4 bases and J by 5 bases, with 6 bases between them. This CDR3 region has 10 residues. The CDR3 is CAWITHEQYF. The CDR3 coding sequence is TGTGCCTGGATCACCCACGAGCAGTACTTC.

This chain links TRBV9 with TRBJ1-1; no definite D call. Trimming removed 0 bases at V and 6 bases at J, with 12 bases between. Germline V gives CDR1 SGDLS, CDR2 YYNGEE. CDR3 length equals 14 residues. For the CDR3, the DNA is TGTGCCAGCAGCGTAGACCCGAAAGCATCTGAAGCTTTCTTT. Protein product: CASSVDPKASEAFF.

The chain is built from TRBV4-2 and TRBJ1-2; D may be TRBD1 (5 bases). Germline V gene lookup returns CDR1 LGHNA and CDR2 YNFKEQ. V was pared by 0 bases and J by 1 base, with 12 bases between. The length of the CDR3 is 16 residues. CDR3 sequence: CASSQDFRVGNYGYTF. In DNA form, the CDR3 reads TGTGCCAGCAGCCAAGACTTCAGGGTGGGTAACTATGGCTACACCTTC.

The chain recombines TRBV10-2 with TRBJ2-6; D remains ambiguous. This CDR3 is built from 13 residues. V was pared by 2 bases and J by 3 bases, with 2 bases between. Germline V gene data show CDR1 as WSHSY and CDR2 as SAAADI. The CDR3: CASSEHGANVLTF. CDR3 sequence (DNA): TGCGCCAGCAGTGAGCATGGGGCCAACGTCCTGACTTTC.

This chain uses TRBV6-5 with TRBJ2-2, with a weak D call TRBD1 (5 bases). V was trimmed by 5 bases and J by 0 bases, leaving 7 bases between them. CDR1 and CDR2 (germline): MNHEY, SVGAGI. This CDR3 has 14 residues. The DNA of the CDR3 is TGTGCCAGCAGTCGGACATCGAACACCGGGGAGCTGTTTTTT. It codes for CASSRTSNTGELFF.

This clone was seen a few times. The CDR3 DNA reads as TGCGCCAGCAGTAACTATAATTCACCCCTCCACTTT. This encodes CASSNYNSPLHF. The chain carries TRBV10-2 and TRBJ1-6; D remains unclear. Germline V CDR1 and CDR2: WSHSY, SAAADI. This CDR3 comprises 12 residues. Trimming removed 5 bases at V and 3 bases at J, with 2 bases between.

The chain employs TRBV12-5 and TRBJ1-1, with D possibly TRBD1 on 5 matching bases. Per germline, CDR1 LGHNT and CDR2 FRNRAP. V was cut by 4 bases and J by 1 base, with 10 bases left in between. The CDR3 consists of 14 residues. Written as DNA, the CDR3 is TGTGCTAGTGGTTCAGGGTTGCGGAACACTGAAGCTTTCTTT. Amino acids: CASGSGLRNTEAFF.